One sample yielded the 25 T cell receptor beta chains listed below, sequenced in a study of blood T cell repertoires in COVID-19. Using immunoSEQ multiplex PCR, the repertoire was profiled, and TCRdb retains in-frame clones only, with some absent. The sample has about 300,000 clones; about four fifths are singletons. The source material was peripheral blood. The receptors were sampled from a woman aged 45-65 years who had recovered from COVID-19.

The rearrangement uses TRBV5-6 and TRBJ1-3; a possible D gene is TRBD1 (5 bases). Germline assignment: CDR1 SGHDT and CDR2 YYEEEE. The ends were cut back, 1 base at V and 4 bases at J, with 15 bases in the middle. CDR3 length equals 16 residues. Written as DNA, the CDR3 is TGTGCCAGCAGCTTGAGGGGTCCGAGCCAAGGAAACACCATATATTTT. Translated, it gives CASSLRGPSQGNTIYF.

The V gene is TRBV27, the J gene TRBJ1-5; TRBD1 agrees at 7 bases. CDR3 length equals 14 residues. Germline assignment: CDR1 MNHEY and CDR2 SMNVEV (reference sequence). V lost 8 bases, J lost 2 bases, and 6 bases stayed unmatched. The CDR3 DNA is TGTGCCAGCCTAGGGGGCCCGGGCAATCAGCCCCAGCATTTT. This codes for CASLGGPGNQPQHF.

This clone was seen a single time. The chain couples TRBV28 to TRBJ2-1; 12 positions agree with TRBD2. Germline CDR1 reads MDHEN; CDR2 reads SYDVKM. The junction had 9 bases not matched to a gene; V was cut back by 5 bases and J by 7 bases. The CDR3 has 16 amino acids. The CDR3 coding sequence is TGTGCCAGCAGTGGGGCTAGCGGGGGGGCGAGGAATGAGCAGTTCTTC. Amino acids: CASSGASGGARNEQFF.

CDR3 DNA: TGTGCCAGCAGCCCACCCGGCCTAGCGGACAATGAGCAGTTCTTC. It codes for CASSPPGLADNEQFF. The rearrangement uses TRBV7-9 and TRBJ2-1; TRBD2 matches 7 bases. Per the germline V gene, CDR1 is SEHNR and CDR2 is FQNEAQ (reference sequence). The V gene end was trimmed by 5 bases and the J gene end by 5 bases; junction bases not matched to a gene: 9. The CDR3 loop spans 15 amino acids. Complete variable domain (other parts from reference TRBV7-9 and TRBJ2-1): DTGVSQNPRHKITKRGQNVTFRCDPISEHNRLYWYRQTLGQGPEFLTYFQNEAQLEKSRLLSDRFSAERPKGSFSTLEIQRTEQGDSAMYLCASSPPGLADNEQFFGPGTRLTVL.

This clone was seen a handful of times. The chain employs TRBV6-1 and TRBJ1-3, with TRBD1 matching 7 bases. The CDR3 spans 17 residues. CDR1 is MNHNS and CDR2 is SASEGT in the germline V gene. J lost 0 bases, V lost 3 bases, and 8 bases had no gene match. The CDR3 reads CASSETGSPRSGNTIYF. CDR3 nucleotides: TGTGCCAGCAGTGAGACAGGGAGTCCTCGCTCTGGAAACACCATATATTTT.

The chain links TRBV19 to TRBJ2-2; TRBD2 agrees at 7 bases. In germline, CDR1 is LNHDA, CDR2 SQIVND (reference sequence). V gave up 3 bases and J gave up 1 base; unmatched junction bases: 8. The CDR3 spans 17 residues. The CDR3 sequence: CASSIGRGGRNTGELFF. The CDR3 DNA reads TGTGCCAGTAGTATTGGTCGGGGAGGGCGGAACACCGGGGAGCTGTTTTTT. Full variable domain (remainder filled in from reference TRBV19 and TRBJ2-2): DGGITQSPKYLFRKEGQNVTLSCEQNLNHDAMYWYRQDPGQGLRLIYYSQIVNDFQKGDIAEGYSVSREKKESFPLTVTSAQKNPTAFYLCASSIGRGGRNTGELFFGEGSRLTVL.

The chain uses TRBV2 and TRBJ2-3; D unresolved. This CDR3 contains 14 residues. V gave up 3 bases and J gave up 1 base, with 8 bases separating them. Germline values: CDR1 SNHLY, CDR2 FYNNEI. The CDR3 nucleotides read TGTGCCAGCAGTGATCGAGCCCGCACAGATACGCAGTATTTT. Translation: CASSDRARTDTQYF.

CDR3 region: CASSQNPGGGYEQYF. The CDR3, as DNA: TGCGCCAGCAGCCAGAATCCAGGGGGTGGGTATGAGCAGTACTTC. The chain joins TRBV4-3 to TRBJ2-7; 7 nucleotides line up with TRBD1. From germline, CDR1 is LGHNA and CDR2 YSLEER. CDR3 length equals 15 residues. Trimming cost V 3 bases and J 7 bases; bases outside gene matches: 12.

The genes are TRBV27 and TRBJ1-5; D is undetermined. The CDR3 is 15 amino acids. V lost 8 bases and J 2 bases, leaving 16 bases between the germline ends. Germline assignment: CDR1 MNHEY and CDR2 SMNVEV (reference sequence). As DNA, the CDR3 is TGTGCCAGCTCCCCCCTTGGGGAGGGCAATCAGCCCCAGCATTTT. Protein: CASSPLGEGNQPQHF.

The V call is TRBV3-1 (or the pseudogene TRBV3-2), the J call TRBJ2-6; the D gene is possibly TRBD1 (6 bases). The germline gives CDR1 LGHDT, CDR2 YNNKEL (reference sequence). The CDR3 contains 21 residues. V gave up 0 bases and J gave up 1 base, with 22 bases separating them. For the CDR3, the DNA is TGTGCCAGCAGCCAAGATCGCCACAGGGCCCGCTGTGAGTCTGGGGCCAACGTCCTGACTTTC. Protein: CASSQDRHRARCESGANVLTF.

The V and J genes are TRBV6-6 and TRBJ1-6, with 8 positions matching TRBD1. This CDR3 contains 14 residues. Trimming cost V 6 bases and J 9 bases; bases outside gene matches: 7. Germline CDR1 and CDR2: MNHNY and SVGAGI (reference sequence). CDR3 protein: CASRKQGDGSPLHF. As DNA, the CDR3 is TGTGCCAGCAGAAAACAGGGGGATGGTTCACCCCTCCACTTT.

V and J are TRBV5-1 and TRBJ2-7, with D possibly being TRBD2 (7 bases). V was cut by 1 base and J by 0 bases, with 11 bases left in between. The CDR3 is 15 amino acids. Germline-derived CDR1 and CDR2 are SGHRS and YFSETQ. The DNA of the CDR3 is TGCGCCAGCAGCTTGAGGGGGGGTAACTCCTACGAGCAGTACTTC. As protein: CASSLRGGNSYEQYF.

This clone was recorded once. The chain combines TRBV6-6 with TRBJ2-4, with 11 bases that match TRBD2. CDR1 and CDR2 (germline): MNHNY, SVGAGI (reference sequence). The CDR3 loop spans 13 amino acids. J gave up 6 bases and V 6 bases, and 1 base lay outside the gene matches. The CDR3 protein is CASRLAGGNIQYF. DNA of the CDR3: TGTGCCAGCAGGCTAGCGGGGGGAAACATTCAGTACTTC.

The chain has TRBV7-9 and TRBJ2-7; D might be TRBD2 (6 bases). CDR1 and CDR2 (germline): SEHNR, FQNEAQ (reference sequence). The V end lost 6 bases, the J end lost 3 bases, and 21 bases lay between the germline ends. The CDR3 is made up of 16 amino acids. CDR3: CASRTADWGGGYEQYF. As DNA, the CDR3 is TGTGCCAGCAGGACCGCCGACTGGGGAGGTGGCTACGAGCAGTACTTC.

This chain links TRBV27 with TRBJ2-6; 9 bases are shared with TRBD1. Losses at the gene ends were 5 bases for V and 0 bases for J; bases not matched to a gene: 5. The CDR3 has 17 amino acids. CDR1 and CDR2 from the germline V gene are MNHEY and SMNVEV (reference sequence). The CDR3 is CASSPEQGASGANVLTF. The CDR3 DNA reads as TGTGCCAGCAGTCCCGAACAGGGGGCCTCTGGGGCCAACGTCCTGACTTTC.

V is TRBV7-2 and J is TRBJ1-5, with D perhaps matching TRBD1 (5 bases). The CDR3 sequence is 16 residues long. Per germline, CDR1 SGHTA and CDR2 FQGNSA. Trimming took 5 bases from V and 1 from J, leaving 15 bases between them. CDR3: CASSRGGSWSNQPQHF. In DNA, the CDR3 is TGTGCCAGCAGCCGCGGGGGGTCTTGGAGCAATCAGCCCCAGCATTTT. Combining the CDR3 with reference TRBV7-2 and TRBJ1-5 gives the whole variable domain GAGVSQSPSNKVTEKGKDVELRCDPISGHTALYWYRQSLGQGLEFLIYFQGNSAPDKSGLPSDRFSAERTGGSVSTLTIQRTQQEDSAVYLCASSRGGSWSNQPQHFGDGTRLSIL.

The chain links TRBV27 to TRBJ1-1; 10 positions agree with TRBD1. V dropped 8 bases and J dropped 5; count of bases not matched to a gene: 5. This CDR3 is 13 amino acids long. Germline V gene sequence: CDR1 MNHEY, CDR2 SMNVEV (reference sequence). In DNA, the CDR3 is TGTGCCAGCCGTGGACAGGGGGGGACTGAAGCTTTCTTT. Its translation: CASRGQGGTEAFF.

The genes are TRBV29-1 and TRBJ1-4; D gene unclear. This CDR3 has 14 amino acids. Germline V CDR1 and CDR2: SQVTM, ANQGSEA. V lost 4 bases to trimming and J lost 8 bases, with 17 bases between them. The CDR3 protein is CSVAGGRVGEKLFF. The CDR3 DNA reads TGCAGCGTTGCTGGCGGGAGGGTAGGAGAAAAACTGTTTTTT. Complete variable domain (other parts from reference TRBV29-1 and TRBJ1-4): SAVISQKPSRDICQRGTSLTIQCQVDSQVTMMFWYRQQPGQSLTLIATANQGSEATYESGFVIDKFPISRPNLTFSTLTVSNMSPEDSSIYLCSVAGGRVGEKLFFGSGTQLSVL.

The chain carries TRBV5-1 and TRBJ1-2, with D possibly TRBD1 on 5 matching bases. With 0 bases removed from V and 3 bases from J, the gap between germline ends came to 6 bases. The CDR3 is 13 residues long. Germline CDR1 reads SGHRS; CDR2 reads YFSETQ. In DNA, the CDR3 is TGCGCCAGCAGCTTGGCGGGGGACTATGGCTACACCTTC. Residues: CASSLAGDYGYTF.

This clone was detected ten times or more. The CDR3 sequence is CASSFGREGYEQYF. DNA for the CDR3: TGTGCCAGCAGCTTTGGGCGGGAGGGCTACGAGCAGTACTTC. The rearrangement uses TRBV7-8 and TRBJ2-7, with 9 bases identical to TRBD2. The CDR3 sequence is 14 residues long. Germline V gene sequence: CDR1 SGHVS, CDR2 FQNEAQ. The V and J ends lost 3 bases and 3 bases, in that order; junction bases with no gene match: 3.

The genes are TRBV5-1 and TRBJ2-1, with D perhaps matching TRBD2 (6 bases). Germline CDR1 SGHRS, CDR2 YFSETQ. V lost 0 bases, J lost 0 bases, and 10 bases lay in between. The CDR3 consists of 16 residues. The CDR3 DNA sequence: TGCGCCAGCAGCTTGGACGGGACTCTCTCCTACAATGAGCAGTTCTTC. Its translation is CASSLDGTLSYNEQFF.

The rearrangement uses TRBV6-6 and TRBJ1-3; 8 bases are a match to TRBD1. Germline-derived CDR1 and CDR2 are MNHNY and SVGAGI (reference sequence). J was trimmed by 4 bases and V by 5 bases; bases with no gene match: 1. The CDR3 consists of 13 residues. The chain's CDR3 is CASSRDRGNTIYF. The CDR3 DNA is TGTGCCAGCAGTCGGGACAGGGGAAACACCATATATTTT.

The chain combines TRBV5-8 with TRBJ1-5; unclear D gene. The V gene's germline CDR1 is SGHTS and CDR2 YDEGEE. Deletions cut 2 bases from V and 7 bases from J, with 10 bases between. The length of the CDR3 is 13 residues. This CDR3 is CASSFGEWQPQHF. CDR3 sequence (DNA): TGTGCCAGCAGCTTCGGGGAATGGCAGCCCCAGCATTTT.

This clone was counted only a few times. The chain joins TRBV6-5 to TRBJ1-5; 9 bases map to TRBD1. Trimming removed 6 bases from V and 5 bases from J; junction bases left unmatched: 5. Germline loops: CDR1 MNHEY, CDR2 SVGAGI. This CDR3 contains 14 residues. The CDR3 protein is CASRRQGGDQPQHF. The CDR3, as DNA: TGTGCCAGCAGAAGACAGGGGGGGGATCAGCCCCAGCATTTT.

The chain uses TRBV3-1 (or the pseudogene TRBV3-2) and TRBJ2-3; the D gene is possibly TRBD2 (5 bases). Germline assignment: CDR1 LGHDT and CDR2 YNNKEL (reference sequence). Between the trimmed V and J ends, which lost 5 bases and 5 bases, there was a span of 14 bases. This CDR3 spans 14 amino acids. The CDR3 sequence is CASSEASQGDTQYF. DNA for the CDR3: TGTGCCAGCAGCGAAGCTAGCCAAGGAGATACGCAGTATTTT.